This T cell receptor beta chain comes out of a study of pediatric ulcerative colitis. Study-wide results and limits: Two patients' blood samples yielded substantially fewer templates. Blood-rectal clonal overlap within each person was significantly higher in ulcerative colitis patients than controls. No controls had the two rectal clonotypes shared by ulcerative colitis patients.

Points on this clone: Its antigen remains unidentified.

Before the diagnostic colonoscopy, ulcerative colitis patients were free of immunosuppressive medication. This table comes from immunoSEQ multiplex PCR, and its TCRdb copy is limited to in-frame clones, with some not included. Among 64,000 or so clones listed, 70% to 80% were seen once. Sequenced sample: blood. This clonotype was obtained from a boy younger than 18 with moderate ulcerative colitis.

DNA for the CDR3: TGTGCCAGCAGTTTGTATGCTAGCGAATCTAGCACAGATACGCAGTATTTT. Translating it yields CASSLYASESSTDTQYF. This chain connects TRBV28 to TRBJ2-3, with a weak D call TRBD2 (6 bases). Germline V gene sequence: CDR1 MDHEN, CDR2 SYDVKM. The CDR3 loop spans 17 amino acids. V lost 3 bases, J lost 0 bases, and 16 bases lay in between.